This TCR beta chain was retrieved from a study of CD8 T cells in ankylosing spondylitis. Study outcomes and limitations: Both synovial fluid and blood in reactive arthritis had previously been reported to carry some motif variants. Peripheral blood held disease-linked clones only at relatively low frequency, and these were CD8+.

This clonotype occurred many times. What it binds is not known. This CDR3 has 14 amino acids. Deletions cut 3 bases from V and 2 bases from J, with 8 bases between. Germline CDR1 is SGDLS and CDR2 is YYNGEE. Libraries of TCR beta came from quantitative 5'-RACE with molecular barcodes. MiXCR, run by TCRdb on the 5' RACE reads, gives a single entry per CDR3 protein. The sample consists of some 40,000 distinct CDR3 sequences, 2.5% to 3.5% of them appearing once. This receptor was obtained from a male donor with ankylosing spondylitis or in good health (not recorded which). The specimen sequenced was blood, either unsorted or a sorted T cell fraction (not recorded which). J is TRBJ2-2 and V is TRBV9; possible D gene TRBD1, 6 bases. CDR3 protein: CASSAGVNTGELFF. The CDR3 DNA follows: TGTGCCAGCAGCGCAGGGGTAAACACCGGGGAGCTGTTTTTT.